Each of the 8 T cell receptor beta chains below was sequenced from the same sample in a study of T cell responses to AZD1222 COVID-19 vaccine. The repertoire was sequenced with immunoSEQ multiplex PCR; TCRdb's copy has only in-frame clones and lacks some. Here the sample spans around 99,000 clones, approximately 86% being singletons. Here the sequenced sample was peripheral blood, taken on day 0 of MenACWY control vaccination. All receptors derive from an adult in good health.

The chain recombines TRBV6-2 or TRBV6-3 with TRBJ2-7, with 7 bases that match TRBD1. The trim removed 5 bases at V and 10 bases at J, leaving 5 bases unmatched. CDR1 is MNHEY, CDR2 SVGEGT, per germline. The CDR3 totals 11 residues. The CDR3 DNA sequence: TGTGCCAGCAGTCAGGGACAGATCCAGTACTTC. Translating it yields CASSQGQIQYF.

The V and J genes are TRBV7-9 and TRBJ2-4; 14 nucleotides align to TRBD2. Germline values: CDR1 SEHNR, CDR2 FQNEAQ (reference sequence). The V segment lost 5 bases and the J segment 10 bases; nucleotides outside the gene matches: 7. This CDR3 has 15 amino acids. The CDR3 sequence: CASSRTSGGPGIQYF. Here the CDR3 DNA reads TGTGCCAGCAGCCGGACTAGCGGGGGGCCTGGGATTCAGTACTTC. Looking up the rest from reference TRBV7-9 and TRBJ2-4 gives the full variable domain: DTGVSQNPRHKITKRGQNVTFRCDPISEHNRLYWYRQTLGQGPEFLTYFQNEAQLEKSRLLSDRFSAERPKGSFSTLEIQRTEQGDSAMYLCASSRTSGGPGIQYFGAGTRLSVL.

This clone showed up just once. The chain joins TRBV5-4 to TRBJ1-3, with no clear D. CDR1 is SGHNT and CDR2 is YYREEE in the germline V gene (reference sequence). The CDR3 sequence is 13 residues long. Trimming removed 3 bases from V and 4 bases from J, with 8 bases in between. The CDR3 DNA sequence: TGTGCCAGCAGCTACAGTCACGGAAACACCATATATTTT. It translates to CASSYSHGNTIYF.

V usage is TRBV6-5 and J usage is TRBJ1-4; D may be TRBD1 (5 bases). CDR3 length: 13 amino acids. V lost 5 bases to trimming and J lost 8 bases, with 12 bases between them. CDR1 and CDR2 from the germline V gene are MNHEY and SVGAGI. CDR3 in DNA: TGTGCCAGCAGTCCGTACTCAGGGGAAAAACTGTTTTTT. It is translated as CASSPYSGEKLFF.

The J gene is TRBJ2-6, the V gene TRBV24-1; no reliable D call. The CDR3 extends over 15 amino acids. Trimming cost V 4 bases and J 7 bases, with 13 bases left between them. Germline lookup yields CDR1 KGHDR and CDR2 SFDVKD. CDR3 sequence: CATSDPDGVANVLTF. CDR3 nucleotide sequence: TGTGCCACCAGTGACCCAGATGGTGTAGCCAACGTCCTGACTTTC.

This sequence joins TRBV27 and TRBJ1-2; tentatively, D is TRBD1 (6 bases). The CDR3 sequence is 17 residues long. Germline CDR1 is MNHEY and CDR2 is SMNVEV (reference sequence). Trimming removed 6 bases at V and 4 bases at J, with 24 bases between. The CDR3: CASSLWASGGQSYGYTF. The CDR3 region has the DNA TGTGCCAGCAGCCTTTGGGCCAGTGGGGGGCAAAGCTATGGCTACACCTTC.

This chain uses TRBV4-2 with TRBJ1-5, with 8 bases matching TRBD1. This CDR3 is built from 16 residues. V shed 1 base and J 3 bases; nucleotides not matched to a gene: 5. CDR1 is LGHNA and CDR2 is YNFKEQ in the germline V gene. As DNA, the CDR3 is TGTGCCAGCAGCCAAGCGGTGGGACAGGTCAATCAGCCCCAGCATTTT. Amino acids: CASSQAVGQVNQPQHF.

V and J are TRBV6-5 and TRBJ1-4, with 8 bases matching TRBD1. This CDR3 is 15 amino acids long. The J segment lost 7 bases and the V segment lost 5 bases, leaving 9 bases of the junction unmatched. Germline loops: CDR1 MNHEY, CDR2 SVGAGI. The CDR3 coding sequence is TGTGCCAGCAGTACATCAGGGGGCGCCCCTGAAAAACTGTTTTTT. Encoded protein: CASSTSGGAPEKLFF.